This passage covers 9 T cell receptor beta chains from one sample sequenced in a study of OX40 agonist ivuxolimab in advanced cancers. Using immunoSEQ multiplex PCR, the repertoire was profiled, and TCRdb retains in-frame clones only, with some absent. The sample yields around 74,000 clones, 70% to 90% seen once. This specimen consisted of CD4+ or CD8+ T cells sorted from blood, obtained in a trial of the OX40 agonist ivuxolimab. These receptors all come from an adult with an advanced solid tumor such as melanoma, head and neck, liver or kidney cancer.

The CDR3, as DNA: TGTGCCAGCAGGGGTAGACAGGGGAACACCGGGGAGCTGTTTTTT. Amino acids: CASRGRQGNTGELFF. This chain uses TRBV6-5 with TRBJ2-2; 7 bases match TRBD1. Germline values: CDR1 MNHEY, CDR2 SVGAGI. J lost 1 base, V lost 6 bases, and 5 bases had no gene match. The CDR3 runs to 15 residues.

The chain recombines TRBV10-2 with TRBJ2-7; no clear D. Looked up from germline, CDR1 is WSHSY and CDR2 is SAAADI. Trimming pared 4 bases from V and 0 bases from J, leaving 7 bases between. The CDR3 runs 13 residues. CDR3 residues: CASSGDFSYEQYF. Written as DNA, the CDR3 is TGCGCCAGCAGTGGGGATTTCTCCTACGAGCAGTACTTC.

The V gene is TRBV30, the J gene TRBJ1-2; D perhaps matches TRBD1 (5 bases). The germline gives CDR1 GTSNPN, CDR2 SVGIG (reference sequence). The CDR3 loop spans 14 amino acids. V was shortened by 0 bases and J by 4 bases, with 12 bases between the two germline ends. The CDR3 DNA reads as TGTGCCTGGAGTGTGGGACGGACCCCCTATGGCTACACCTTC. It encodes CAWSVGRTPYGYTF.

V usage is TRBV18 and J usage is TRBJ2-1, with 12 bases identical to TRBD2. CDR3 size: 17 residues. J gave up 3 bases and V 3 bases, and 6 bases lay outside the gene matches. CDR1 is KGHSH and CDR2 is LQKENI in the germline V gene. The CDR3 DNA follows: TGTGCCAGCTCACCCCTTCTAGCGGGAGGGGTCTACAATGAGCAGTTCTTC. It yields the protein CASSPLLAGGVYNEQFF. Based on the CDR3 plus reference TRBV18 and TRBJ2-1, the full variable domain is NAGVMQNPRHLVRRRGQEARLRCSPMKGHSHVYWYRQLPEEGLKFMVYLQKENIIDESGMPKERFSAEFPKEGPSILRIQQVVRGDSAAYFCASSPLLAGGVYNEQFFGPGTRLTVL.

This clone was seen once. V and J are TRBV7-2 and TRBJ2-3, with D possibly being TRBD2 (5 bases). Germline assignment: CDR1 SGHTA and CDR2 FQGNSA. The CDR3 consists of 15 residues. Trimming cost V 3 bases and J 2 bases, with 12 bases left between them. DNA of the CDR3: TGTGCCAGCAGCTTTCTAACGGGGTTCACAGATACGCAGTATTTT. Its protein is CASSFLTGFTDTQYF.

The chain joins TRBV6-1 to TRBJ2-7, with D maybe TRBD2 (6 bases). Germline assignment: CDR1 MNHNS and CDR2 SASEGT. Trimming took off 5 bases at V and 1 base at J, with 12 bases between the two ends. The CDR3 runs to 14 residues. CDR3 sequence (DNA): TGTGCCAGCAGTCCTTCCGGACTATCCTACGAGCAGTACTTC. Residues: CASSPSGLSYEQYF.

The CDR3 sequence: CASSLGPGQYEKLFF. Here the CDR3 DNA reads TGTGCCAGCAGCTTGGGGCCGGGACAGTACGAAAAACTGTTTTTT. V is TRBV5-8 and J is TRBJ1-4; TRBD1 matches at 7 bases. With V trimmed by 0 bases and J by 8 bases, 7 bases remained unmatched. This CDR3 has 15 amino acids. Germline loops: CDR1 SGHTS, CDR2 YDEGEE.

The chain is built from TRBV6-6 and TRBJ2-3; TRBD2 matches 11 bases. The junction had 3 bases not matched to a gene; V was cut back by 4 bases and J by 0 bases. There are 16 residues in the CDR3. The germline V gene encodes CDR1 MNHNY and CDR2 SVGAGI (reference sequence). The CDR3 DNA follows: TGTGCCAGCAGTTTCGGGACTAGCGGTAGCACAGATACGCAGTATTTT. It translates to CASSFGTSGSTDTQYF.

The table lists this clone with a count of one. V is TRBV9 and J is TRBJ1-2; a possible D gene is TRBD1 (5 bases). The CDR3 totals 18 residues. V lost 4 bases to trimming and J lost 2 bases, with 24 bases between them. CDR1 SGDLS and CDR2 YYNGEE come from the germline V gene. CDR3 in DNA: TGTGCCAGCAGCCTCTCCCTTGGGGGGGGAACCGTGAACTATGGCTACACCTTC. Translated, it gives CASSLSLGGGTVNYGYTF.